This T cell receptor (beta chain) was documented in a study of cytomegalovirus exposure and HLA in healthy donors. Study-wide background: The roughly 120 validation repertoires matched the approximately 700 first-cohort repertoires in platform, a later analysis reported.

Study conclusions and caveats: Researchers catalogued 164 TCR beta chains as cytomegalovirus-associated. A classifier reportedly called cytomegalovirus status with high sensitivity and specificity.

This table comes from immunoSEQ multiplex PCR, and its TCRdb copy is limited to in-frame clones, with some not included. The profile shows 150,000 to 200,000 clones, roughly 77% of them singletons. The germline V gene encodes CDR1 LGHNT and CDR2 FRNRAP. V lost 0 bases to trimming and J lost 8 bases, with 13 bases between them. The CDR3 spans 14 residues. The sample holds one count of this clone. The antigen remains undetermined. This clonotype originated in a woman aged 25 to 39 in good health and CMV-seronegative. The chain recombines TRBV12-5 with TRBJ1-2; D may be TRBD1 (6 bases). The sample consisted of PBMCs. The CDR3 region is CASGLVTGREGYTF. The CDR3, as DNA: TGTGCTAGTGGTTTGGTAACAGGGAGGGAAGGCTACACCTTC.